This T cell receptor (beta chain) was found in a study of T cell clonality in common variable immunodeficiency. Findings and caveats of the study: In common variable immunodeficiency, TCR beta chains reportedly carried fewer deletions and N-nucleotide insertions.

The method was immunoSEQ multiplex PCR; TCRdb's version includes in-frame clones alone and lacks a portion of them. This repertoire holds around 45,000 clones, and none appear only once. This clone came up many times. What it recognizes is unknown. The read falls 3 residues short of the CDR3 end, and the missing part is taken from the germline J gene. There are 13 residues in the CDR3. In germline, CDR1 is GTSNPN, CDR2 SVGIG (reference sequence). Material for sequencing was peripheral blood mononuclear cells. The sequence was collected from a person aged 18 to 70 in good health. The genes are TRBV30 and TRBJ1-2, with D possibly matching TRBD1 (5 bases). CDR3 bases read: TGTGCCTGGAAGGGGTATTGGGCCCAGGGC. It translates to CAWKGYWAQG. Given in full, the CDR3 is CAWKGYWAQGYTF.